These T cell receptor beta chains were read from a single sample in a study of T cell responses to AZD1222 COVID-19 vaccine. TCRdb's copy holds only in-frame clones and misses some; the assay was immunoSEQ multiplex PCR. Counted here are roughly 150,000 clones, about nine tenths occurring once; the ten biggest clones make up about 1.7%. The material was peripheral blood, obtained on day 0 of AZD1222 vaccination. The source of these receptors is an adult in good health. Each CDR3 is given with its conserved first and last residue. The D gene is left open where the match is weak. The size field is filled for only some rows; it gives once, few, many or a size class.

length | J | size | D | V | DNA | CDR3
14 | TRBJ1-3 | . | . | TRBV28 | TGTGCCAGCAGTCCTCTTGTCTCTGGAAACACCATATATTTT | CASSPLVSGNTIYF
16 | TRBJ2-1 | . | TRBD2 | TRBV27 | TGTGCCAGCAGTTTATTGGGACTAGCGGGAAGTGATGAGCAGTTCTTC | CASSLLGLAGSDEQFF
15 | TRBJ1-2 | . | . | TRBV19 | TGTGCCAGTAGCCGAATCCAGGGGTTGAGCTATGGCTACACCTTC | CASSRIQGLSYGYTF
17 | TRBJ2-2 | . | . | TRBV7-9 | TGTGCCAGCAGCTTACTAGTTATGTCCCAATCAGCCGGGGAGCTGTTTTTT | CASSLLVMSQSAGELFF
17 | TRBJ2-7 | . | TRBD1 | TRBV25-1 | TGTGCCAGCAGTGACCAGCAAGCAGGGGGCGCCTCCTACGAGCAGTACTTC | CASSDQQAGGASYEQYF
15 | TRBJ2-3 | . | TRBD2 | TRBV27 | TGTGCCAGCAGTTTAGTCCCCCTACTAGCGTTTACGCAGTATTTT | CASSLVPLLAFTQYF
17 | TRBJ2-7 | . | TRBD2 | TRBV4-2 | TGTGCCAGCAGCCAAGATGTAGTAGCGGGAGATAGCTACGAGCAGTACTTC | CASSQDVVAGDSYEQYF
10 | TRBJ1-3 | . | . | TRBV30 | TGTGCCTGGAGAAGAAACACCATATATTTT | CAWRRNTIYF
13 | TRBJ2-5 | . | . | TRBV7-2 | TGTGCCAGCAGCAGAGACAACCAAGAGACCCAGTACTTC | CASSRDNQETQYF
14 | TRBJ2-1 | . | TRBD2 | TRBV7-9 | TGTGCCAGCAGCTTGACTAGCGGGAAGGATGAGCAGTTCTTC | CASSLTSGKDEQFF
20 | TRBJ1-5 | . | . | TRBV10-3 | TGTGCCATCAGTGAGTCCCGAAAGACTAGAGGGATGGGTAGCAATCAGCCCCAGCATTTT | CAISESRKTRGMGSNQPQHF
14 | TRBJ2-5 | . | . | TRBV28 | TGTGCCAGCAGCCCCCTCGGAACCCTAGAGACCCAGTACTTC | CASSPLGTLETQYF
17 | TRBJ1-5 | . | TRBD1 | TRBV2 | TGTGCCAGCAGTGAGTGGGCTGGGACAGGGGGCAATCAGCCCCAGCATTTT | CASSEWAGTGGNQPQHF
16 | TRBJ1-2 | few | TRBD1 | TRBV7-9 | TGTGCCAGCAGCTTTGGTAACAGGGGAAGAGAGTATGGCTACACCTTC | CASSFGNRGREYGYTF
18 | TRBJ2-3 | . | . | TRBV9 | TGTGCCAGCAGCGCCAAGCGCGGGACTCCTACCCCGAGAGATACGCAGTATTTT | CASSAKRGTPTPRDTQYF
18 | TRBJ1-5 | . | . | TRBV18 | TGTGCCAGCTCACTACAGGGTCCCACTCTGAGGAGCAATCAGCCCCAGCATTTT | CASSLQGPTLRSNQPQHF
13 | TRBJ1-5 | . | . | TRBV3-1/TRBV3-2 | TGTGCCAGCAGCCATTTACAGGATCAGCCCCAGCATTTT | CASSHLQDQPQHF
17 | TRBJ2-5 | many | TRBD1 | TRBV4-2 | TGTGCCAGCAGCCAAGAGGCCGGAGGGACAGGGGTTTGGACCCAGTACTTC | CASSQEAGGTGVWTQYF
15 | TRBJ1-1 | . | . | TRBV3-1/TRBV3-2 | TGTGCCAGCAGCCAAGAAGGCAGGAGGGTCACTGAAGCTTTCTTT | CASSQEGRRVTEAFF
15 | TRBJ2-5 | . | . | TRBV27 | TGTGCCAGCAGTTATTCCGGGGAGCTCCAAGAGACCCAGTACTTC | CASSYSGELQETQYF
14 | TRBJ1-1 | . | . | TRBV10-3 | TGTGCCATCAGGTCAGGGGCGGGGGACACTGAAGCTTTCTTT | CAIRSGAGDTEAFF
11 | TRBJ1-1 | . | . | TRBV20-1 | TGCAGTGCTCGGTTGAACACTGAAGCTTTCTTT | CSARLNTEAFF
13 | TRBJ2-5 | . | . | TRBV7-9 | TGTGCCAGCAGCTCTCGATTCCAAGAGACCCAGTACTTC | CASSSRFQETQYF
16 | TRBJ2-1 | . | TRBD1 | TRBV5-6 | TGTGCCAGCAGCTTATACAGGGGCCGAATCTACAATGAGCAGTTCTTC | CASSLYRGRIYNEQFF
14 | TRBJ1-4 | . | . | TRBV6-5 | TGTGCCAGCAGTTTGAGCGCAACTAATGAAAAACTGTTTTTT | CASSLSATNEKLFF
15 | TRBJ2-3 | . | TRBD1 | TRBV3-1/TRBV3-2 | TGTGCCAGCAGCGCCCAGGACAGGGTAGCAGATACGCAGTATTTT | CASSAQDRVADTQYF
12 | TRBJ1-4 | . | . | TRBV19 | TGTGCCAGTAGTATTCTTAGCGAAAAACTGTTTTTT | CASSILSEKLFF
17 | TRBJ2-5 | . | TRBD2 | TRBV2 | TGTGCCAGCAGTGAAAGGAACCGGCCTAGCGGCCAAGAGACCCAGTACTTC | CASSERNRPSGQETQYF
13 | TRBJ2-7 | once | . | TRBV4-1 | TGCGCCAGCAGCCAATTGGGACTCCACGAGCAGTACTTC | CASSQLGLHEQYF
15 | TRBJ1-2 | once | . | TRBV3-1/TRBV3-2 | TGTGCCAGCAGCCAAGATGGGCAGGGTAACTATGGCTACACCTTC | CASSQDGQGNYGYTF
16 | TRBJ1-6 | . | . | TRBV7-6 | TGTGCCAGCAGCCCCGGGATGTTACAGGAGGATTCACCCCTCCACTTT | CASSPGMLQEDSPLHF
15 | TRBJ2-1 | . | . | TRBV4-3 | TGCGCCAGCAGCCAGGTGGGGGTATCCGGGAATGAGCAGTTCTTC | CASSQVGVSGNEQFF
16 | TRBJ2-7 | . | . | TRBV7-9 | TGTGCCAGCAGCCTTAGGGTGGAAGGGGGCTCCTACGAGCAGTACTTC | CASSLRVEGGSYEQYF
13 | TRBJ1-4 | . | . | TRBV5-1 | TGCGCCAGCAGCTTGGACAGTAATGAAAAACTGTTTTTT | CASSLDSNEKLFF
14 | TRBJ2-7 | . | . | TRBV9 | TGTGCCAGCAGCGTAGGGTCCAGGACCTACGAGCAGTACTTC | CASSVGSRTYEQYF
16 | TRBJ2-2 | few | TRBD2 | TRBV7-8 | TGTGCCAGCAGCTTACTAGCGGGAGAAAACACCGGGGAGCTGTTTTTT | CASSLLAGENTGELFF
14 | TRBJ2-7 | . | . | TRBV5-4 | TGTGCCAGCAGCTTGGATCCTGGACTTTACGAGCAGTACTTC | CASSLDPGLYEQYF
18 | TRBJ1-5 | . | . | TRBV4-3 | TGCGCCAGCAGCCAAGATTATTGGGGGAGTATTAGCAATCAGCCCCAGCATTTT | CASSQDYWGSISNQPQHF
15 | TRBJ2-3 | . | TRBD2 | TRBV2 | TGTGCCAGCTTGCTAGCGGGTGCTAGCACAGATACGCAGTATTTT | CASLLAGASTDTQYF
14 | TRBJ1-1 | once | TRBD1 | TRBV5-1 | TGCGCCAGCAGCCTAGACAGGGGGAACACTGAAGCTTTCTTT | CASSLDRGNTEAFF
15 | TRBJ2-1 | . | . | TRBV28 | TGTGCCAGCAGTTTTAGAATCGAAAGGTACAATGAGCAGTTCTTC | CASSFRIERYNEQFF
14 | TRBJ2-7 | . | . | TRBV4-1 | TGCGCCAGCAGCCATAGCAGGGAAATCTACGAGCAGTACTTC | CASSHSREIYEQYF
15 | TRBJ2-3 | . | TRBD2 | TRBV28 | TGTGCCAGCAGCCAAACTAGCGAGTTTACAGATACGCAGTATTTT | CASSQTSEFTDTQYF
20 | TRBJ2-3 | . | TRBD2 | TRBV2 | TGTGCCAGCAGCCCTCTCCTTGCGGCTAGCGGGGAGAAGAGAACAGATACGCAGTATTTT | CASSPLLAASGEKRTDTQYF
14 | TRBJ1-5 | . | . | TRBV6-2/TRBV6-3 | TGTGCCAGCAGTTACGGGATGAGCAATCAGCCCCAGCATTTT | CASSYGMSNQPQHF
15 | TRBJ1-1 | . | TRBD1 | TRBV19 | TGTGCCAGTAGTATTTCTGACAGGGCGGGTACTGAAGCTTTCTTT | CASSISDRAGTEAFF
14 | TRBJ2-1 | . | TRBD2 | TRBV3-1/TRBV3-2 | TGTGCCAGCAGTCAAGCGGGACTAGACGATGAGCAGTTCTTC | CASSQAGLDDEQFF
15 | TRBJ2-2 | once | TRBD2 | TRBV24-1 | TGTGCCACCAGTGATGTGGGACTAGCCACCGGGGAGCTGTTTTTT | CATSDVGLATGELFF
15 | TRBJ2-5 | . | TRBD1 | TRBV4-2 | TGTGCCAGCAGCCAAGAGGGACAGCCACTGGAGACCCAGTACTTC | CASSQEGQPLETQYF
13 | TRBJ2-7 | . | TRBD2 | TRBV29-1 | TGCAGCGTTGCGGAGCGGGAGCCCTACGAGCAGTACTTC | CSVAEREPYEQYF
15 | TRBJ2-3 | . | . | TRBV5-4 | TGTGCCAGCAGCTTGGACAGGGTGAACACAGATACGCAGTATTTT | CASSLDRVNTDTQYF
19 | TRBJ1-1 | once | TRBD1 | TRBV3-1/TRBV3-2 | TGTGCCAGCAGCCAAGATCATGGGCGACAGGGGGTACTGGCCACTGAAGCTTTCTTT | CASSQDHGRQGVLATEAFF
13 | TRBJ1-5 | . | TRBD1 | TRBV28 | TGTGCCAGCGCAGGGGGCGCGGATCAGCCCCAGCATTTT | CASAGGADQPQHF
15 | TRBJ2-2 | . | . | TRBV6-2/TRBV6-3 | TGTGCCAGCAGTTACCGTGGAGGGTTCACCGGGGAGCTGTTTTTT | CASSYRGGFTGELFF
15 | TRBJ1-6 | . | TRBD1 | TRBV5-4 | TGTGCCAGCAGCTTGGCGGCAGGGGGGAATTCACCCCTCCACTTT | CASSLAAGGNSPLHF
16 | TRBJ2-7 | . | TRBD1 | TRBV3-1/TRBV3-2 | TGTGCCAGCAGCCAAAACGCCGGGACAGCCTCCTACGAGCAGTACTTC | CASSQNAGTASYEQYF
17 | TRBJ2-7 | . | TRBD2 | TRBV18 | TGTGCCAGCTCACCCGGGACTAGCGGGAGGGATTCCTACGAGCAGTACTTC | CASSPGTSGRDSYEQYF
15 | TRBJ1-1 | . | . | TRBV4-2 | TGTGCCAGCAGCCAAGCGGCAGGGTGGAACACTGAAGCTTTCTTT | CASSQAAGWNTEAFF